This entry features one T cell receptor beta chain sequence. It lacks a known antigen. One base away there is no much larger clone; base qualities are not given. The CDR3 covers 15 residues, taking in both the cysteine and the phenylalanine. Here the CDR3 DNA is all that survives: 45 bases in frame from base 1. From the germline V gene, CDR1 is SGHAT and CDR2 is FQNNGV. The V end loses 0 bases and the J end loses 9 bases, and a stretch of 12 bases separates them. This sample stems from a study of T cell responses to AZD1222 COVID-19 vaccine listed by TCRdb under 2021. Turning to the overall study: AZD1222 recipients given second doses at about 4 weeks or at about 12 weeks were pooled, since spike-specific TCR depth and breadth were not found to differ between the two schedules. A total of 233 trial participants underwent TCR sequencing, of whom roughly 210 had received two doses of AZD1222 and some 26 had received two doses of the MenACWY control vaccine. Enrollment into the trials was organized by age into subgroups of 18-55, 56-69 and 70-plus years, and those subgroups contained about 150, 27 and 61 TCR-sequenced participants, respectively.

The full study reports these points: Conclusions about previously exposed vaccinees are limited because only six or seven AZD1222 recipients were SARS-CoV-2 seropositive at baseline. Participants were mostly white British, with more females than males. The authors suggested clonal diversity may have been underestimated. Because no samples from the day 14 peak response were available, repertoires could be characterized only after the peak T cell response. After two AZD1222 doses, both the breadth and the depth of spike-specific TCRs were significantly higher than at day 0 and than in MenACWY recipients. The 56-69-year group was small, and its depth increase did not reach significance, likely because of low power. The vaccine-associated CD4 TCRs covered the entire spike protein, and the dominant responses fell in regions 160-218 and 743-854. Reportedly, close to half of the unique spike-specific TCRs recognized epitopes lying outside the regions that are mutated in the B.1.351 and B.1.1.7 variants.

Reading the label with the study, this specimen's time point is: baseline before first vaccination. Vaccinee samples were obtained from the UK trials COV001 and COV002, which included a single-blind randomized controlled phase 2/3 trial of AZD1222 (ChAdOx1 nCoV-19) in healthy adults. Trial participant PBMC samples were collected at day 0 and day 28 after the second dose for TCRbeta chain sequencing. The CDR3 regions of human TCRbeta chains were analyzed by immunosequencing. On the study's bioinformatics: TCRs in the repertoires were matched against a reference library of SARS-CoV-2-specific TCRs that had been generated with the MIRA antigen-specificity platform. Breadth meant the fraction of unique TCRs that were SARS-CoV-2-associated, whereas depth meant the fraction of total T cells that were SARS-CoV-2-associated. Using the MIRA data, every spike-specific TCR was mapped to the spike region that the TCR reacted to and assigned to either a CD4 or a CD8 class. Log10-transformed breadth and depth values were compared by one-way ANOVA with Sidak's multiple comparisons tests. As stored in TCRdb, this immuneACCESS dataset retains in-frame rearrangements with V and J assigned. A fraction of the clones does not appear; measured against another copy, unresolved V genes explain less than half of the discrepancy, and the remainder lacks a known reason. V and J calls and clone size follow that table, whereas D and trimming were derived from the DNA. Counted in this sample were 130,000 or so clones; 92% of them appeared once. In total, the top ten clones hold 0.85% to 1.3% of the sample.

The sequence came from an adult in good health. This specimen was peripheral blood, taken on day 0 of AZD1222 vaccination. The sequence links TRBV11-2 to TRBJ1-6; a weak D assignment points to TRBD1 (5 bases agree). The nucleotide sequence reads TGTGCCAGCAGCTTAGAGCCGGGGCTCGGTTCACCCCTCCACTTT. Its protein is CASSLEPGLGSPLHF.